Below, 21 T cell receptor beta chains from the same sample are listed, as sequenced in a study of blood T cell repertoires in COVID-19. TCRdb's copy holds only in-frame clones and misses some; the assay was immunoSEQ multiplex PCR. The data show around 350,000 clones, 85% to 90% seen once. The sequencing input was peripheral blood. The receptors here all came from a human donor in a cohort sampled during active COVID-19.

The chain links TRBV15 to TRBJ1-2; D is ambiguous. Germline lookup yields CDR1 LNHNV and CDR2 YYDKDF (reference sequence). This CDR3 has 14 amino acids. The V end was cut by 0 bases, the J end by 3 bases, with 8 bases between. The chain's CDR3 is CATSRDVGDYGYTF. The CDR3, as DNA: TGTGCCACCAGCAGAGATGTAGGAGACTATGGCTACACCTTC.

The rearrangement joins TRBV2 to TRBJ2-1; a possible D gene is TRBD2 (6 bases). Germline V gives CDR1 SNHLY, CDR2 FYNNEI. CDR3 size: 15 residues. V was shortened by 7 bases and J by 8 bases, with 21 bases between the two germline ends. The DNA of the CDR3 is TGTGCCAGCATGTCCCGGGACTGGAAGGGCGATGAGCAGTTCTTC. Amino acid sequence: CASMSRDWKGDEQFF.

The gene calls are TRBV6-4 and TRBJ2-5; no clear D gene. V was shortened by 6 bases and J by 2 bases, with 13 bases between the two germline ends. The CDR3 length is 14 residues. Per the germline V gene, CDR1 is MRHNA and CDR2 is SNTAGT. The CDR3 sequence: CASRVASCQETQYF. The CDR3 bases are TGTGCCAGCAGGGTAGCAAGCTGTCAAGAGACCCAGTACTTC.

This chain uses TRBV3-1 (or the pseudogene TRBV3-2) with TRBJ1-2; a possible D gene is TRBD1 (5 bases). Germline V gives CDR1 LGHDT, CDR2 YNNKEL (reference sequence). This CDR3 has 14 amino acids. The ends were cut back, 4 bases at V and 0 bases at J, with 9 bases in the middle. CDR3 amino acids: CASSRGPANYGYTF. The DNA of the CDR3 is TGTGCCAGCAGCCGGGGCCCAGCTAACTATGGCTACACCTTC.

This clone was counted once. The chain joins TRBV4-2 to TRBJ2-5; tentatively, D is TRBD2 (6 bases). Germline values: CDR1 LGHNA, CDR2 YNFKEQ. Between the trimmed V and J ends, which lost 0 bases and 5 bases, there was a span of 7 bases. The CDR3 spans 13 residues. CDR3 loop: CASSQEGRETQYF. In nucleotides, the CDR3 is TGTGCCAGCAGCCAAGAGGGGAGGGAGACCCAGTACTTC.

The chain links TRBV2 to TRBJ1-6; D is unresolved. Deletions cut 3 bases from V and 5 bases from J, with 11 bases between. The CDR3 sequence is 15 residues long. The germline CDR1 and CDR2 sequences are SNHLY and FYNNEI. CDR3 protein: CASSDSRSDNSPLHF. CDR3 nucleotides: TGTGCCAGCAGTGATTCCAGGTCCGATAATTCACCCCTCCACTTT.

J is TRBJ1-5 and V is TRBV25-1; TRBD1 aligns across 8 bases. Trimming removed 7 bases from V and 2 bases from J; junction bases left unmatched: 7. This CDR3 contains 15 residues. From germline, CDR1 is MGHDK and CDR2 SYGVNS. CDR3 bases: TGTGCCAGCACCCAGCAGGGGGCCGGCAATCAGCCCCAGCATTTT. Residues: CASTQQGAGNQPQHF.

V usage is TRBV19 and J usage is TRBJ2-1, with TRBD2 matching 8 bases. The CDR3 extends over 14 amino acids. The germline V gene encodes CDR1 LNHDA and CDR2 SQIVND (reference sequence). V gave up 1 base and J gave up 8 bases; unmatched junction bases: 4. The CDR3 protein is CASSIAGGPHEQFF. The CDR3 nucleotides are TGTGCCAGTAGTATAGCGGGAGGGCCTCATGAGCAGTTCTTC.

The chain recombines TRBV19 with TRBJ1-2, with 9 bases fitting TRBD1. V gave up 5 bases and J gave up 0 bases; unmatched junction bases: 7. The CDR3 loop spans 16 amino acids. Germline-derived CDR1 and CDR2 are LNHDA and SQIVND (reference sequence). The CDR3 DNA reads TGTGCCAGTAGTCCATCCTGGACAGGGGCTAACTATGGCTACACCTTC. Amino acid sequence: CASSPSWTGANYGYTF.

The V call is TRBV6-5, the J call TRBJ2-7; TRBD1 agrees at 7 bases. Germline lookup yields CDR1 MNHEY and CDR2 SVGAGI. This CDR3 region has 14 residues. Trimming at V came to 6 bases and at J to 5 bases, leaving 10 bases not matched to a gene. As DNA, the CDR3 is TGTGCCAGCAGCCCGGGGACAGACTTAAACGAGCAGTACTTC. Residues: CASSPGTDLNEQYF.

As concerns this clone: The same CDR3 arises from other DNA sequences in this sample as well. V is TRBV30 and J is TRBJ1-1, with a weak D call TRBD1 (5 bases). The ends were cut back, 4 bases at V and 1 base at J, with 10 bases in the middle. The CDR3 runs to 13 residues. CDR1 and CDR2 from the germline V gene are GTSNPN and SVGIG (reference sequence). The CDR3 DNA reads TGTGCCTGGACCCGCCAGGGGAACACTGAAGCTTTCTTT. Residues: CAWTRQGNTEAFF.

V usage is TRBV6-5 and J usage is TRBJ1-1; no reliable D call. In germline, CDR1 is MNHEY, CDR2 SVGAGI. Trimming took off 2 bases at V and 8 bases at J, with 15 bases between the two ends. The CDR3 sequence is 14 residues long. The DNA of the CDR3 is TGTGCCAGCAGTTACGGCAGAGACATGACCGAAGCTTTCTTT. Its translation is CASSYGRDMTEAFF.

V gene TRBV4-1 combines with J gene TRBJ1-1, with TRBD1 matching over 8 bases. The CDR3 extends over 13 amino acids. CDR1 is MGHRA, CDR2 YSYEKL, per germline. V lost 4 bases to trimming and J lost 10 bases; unmatched junction nucleotides: 8. The CDR3 here is CASSPGQGVGAFF. The CDR3 nucleotides read TGCGCCAGCAGCCCCGGACAGGGAGTTGGAGCTTTCTTT.

The chain recombines TRBV7-3 with TRBJ2-5; 7 bases are shared with TRBD2. Trimming cost V 1 base and J 2 bases; bases outside gene matches: 1. Germline V gene sequence: CDR1 SGHTA, CDR2 FQGTGA. CDR3 length: 14 residues. In nucleotides, the CDR3 is TGTGCCAGCAGCTTAAGCGGGGGTCAAGAGACCCAGTACTTC. Protein product: CASSLSGGQETQYF.

The rearrangement uses TRBV19 and TRBJ2-3; 9 bases map to TRBD2. V shed 5 bases, J shed 5 bases, and the junction held 8 bases outside the gene matches. Germline CDR1 LNHDA, CDR2 SQIVND (reference sequence). The CDR3 spans 15 residues. The DNA for the CDR3 is TGTGCCAGTAGTGCATTAGCGGGGGTCGGAGATACGCAGTATTTT. Protein product: CASSALAGVGDTQYF. Full variable domain (outside the CDR3, taken from reference TRBV19 and TRBJ2-3): DGGITQSPKYLFRKEGQNVTLSCEQNLNHDAMYWYRQDPGQGLRLIYYSQIVNDFQKGDIAEGYSVSREKKESFPLTVTSAQKNPTAFYLCASSALAGVGDTQYFGPGTRLTVL.

V and J are TRBV5-1 and TRBJ1-3; no clear D gene. CDR3 size: 16 residues. V lost 4 bases and J lost 0, with 14 bases in between. Germline CDR1 and CDR2: SGHRS and YFSETQ. CDR3 DNA sequence: TGCGCCAGCAGCCCCGAAAAAACTGACTCTGGAAACACCATATATTTT. Its translation: CASSPEKTDSGNTIYF.

V usage is TRBV27 and J usage is TRBJ2-1, with 7 bases lining up with TRBD2. Per the germline V gene, CDR1 is MNHEY and CDR2 is SMNVEV (reference sequence). V was pared by 0 bases and J by 3 bases, with 5 bases of the junction left unmatched. The CDR3 has 16 residues. In nucleotides, the CDR3 is TGTGCCAGCAGTTTATCGGGCGGGAGCAACTACAATGAGCAGTTCTTC. Its translation: CASSLSGGSNYNEQFF.

This sequence joins TRBV19 and TRBJ2-3; D unclear. Germline CDR1 LNHDA, CDR2 SQIVND (reference sequence). The V and J ends lost 4 bases and 7 bases respectively, with 6 bases between them. The CDR3 is 11 residues long. CDR3 sequence reads: CASSTGYTQYF. As DNA, the CDR3 is TGTGCCAGTAGTACCGGTTATACGCAGTATTTT.

The J gene is TRBJ1-1, the V gene TRBV28; D uncertain. The CDR3 length is 17 residues. Germline V gives CDR1 MDHEN, CDR2 SYDVKM. Trimming removed 3 bases at V and 0 bases at J, with 17 bases between. Here the CDR3 DNA reads TGTGCCAGCAGTTTGCGGGCCGGACTCGTGATGAACACTGAAGCTTTCTTT. Protein product: CASSLRAGLVMNTEAFF.

V is TRBV10-3 and J is TRBJ2-5; maybe TRBD1 (6 bases). The CDR3 consists of 16 residues. Germline assignment: CDR1 ENHRY and CDR2 SYGVKD. Trimming stripped 0 bases from V and 2 bases from J, with 13 bases between. In DNA form, the CDR3 reads TGTGCCATCAGTGAGTCGATAGGGACATCACAAGAGACCCAGTACTTC. It yields the protein CAISESIGTSQETQYF.

This chain links TRBV28 with TRBJ1-2; tentatively, D is TRBD1 (5 bases). Per the germline V gene, CDR1 is MDHEN and CDR2 is SYDVKM. The CDR3 has 12 residues. V shed 10 bases and J shed 6 bases, with 15 bases lying between them. The CDR3 region has the DNA TGTGCCACCAGCCGGGACTCCGATGGCTACACCTTC. Translating it yields CATSRDSDGYTF.